This passage covers 17 T cell receptor beta chains from one sample sequenced in a study of neurological immune-mediated disorders. TCRdb recomputed calls from the 5' RACE reads with MiXCR, one row per CDR3 protein. Of tens of thousands of distinct CDR3 sequences listed, 3% to 4.5% are singletons. The material sequenced was PBMCs. These receptors were taken from a woman in her forties or fifties with multiple sclerosis.

This clonotype has ten or more counts. This chain connects TRBV4-2 to TRBJ1-5, with D possibly matching TRBD1 (6 bases). The CDR3 is made up of 16 amino acids. Deletions cut 3 bases from V and 7 bases from J, with 19 bases between. In germline, CDR1 is LGHNA, CDR2 YNFKEQ. The CDR3 DNA sequence: TGTGCCAGCAGCCAGAACCTCGATCGGGGGCCGCAGCCCCAGCATTTT. It translates to CASSQNLDRGPQPQHF.

This clonotype was seen repeatedly, ten times or more. The chain uses TRBV6-5 and TRBJ2-3; a weak D match, TRBD2 (5 bases). CDR3 length: 13 residues. V lost 6 bases, J lost 5 bases, and 12 bases lay in between. Per the germline V gene, CDR1 is MNHEY and CDR2 is SVGAGI. The CDR3 spells CASRPPGGDTQYF. The DNA of the CDR3 is TGTGCCAGCAGGCCCCCCGGAGGAGATACGCAGTATTTT.

In this sample, this clonotype turned up many times. The chain joins TRBV20-1 to TRBJ2-3; 9 bases align to TRBD2. With 3 bases clipped from V and 6 bases from J, the junction kept 10 bases outside the gene matches. The germline V gene encodes CDR1 DFQATT and CDR2 SNEGSKA (reference sequence). The CDR3 runs 15 residues. CDR3 sequence reads: CSASFGGGAMDTQYF. In DNA, the CDR3 is TGCAGTGCTAGCTTCGGCGGGGGGGCCATGGATACGCAGTATTTT.

In this sample, this clonotype turned up many times. The rearrangement uses TRBV6-5 and TRBJ1-2, with 7 positions matching TRBD1. The CDR3 contains 14 residues. The germline V gene has CDR1 MNHEY and CDR2 SVGAGI. V trimming: 6 bases; J trimming: 2 bases; junction bases outside the gene matches: 6. CDR3 residues: CASSSTGYNYGYTF. CDR3 nucleotides: TGTGCCAGCAGCTCGACAGGGTACAACTATGGCTACACCTTC.

This clonotype has a count of ten or more. The chain has TRBV5-1 and TRBJ1-5; 8 bases agree with TRBD1. J lost 2 bases, V lost 0 bases, and 4 bases had no gene match. Germline lookup yields CDR1 SGHRS and CDR2 YFSETQ. This CDR3 has 16 residues. The CDR3 is CASSLDSTGGNQPQHF. The CDR3, as DNA: TGCGCCAGCAGCTTGGACTCGACAGGGGGCAATCAGCCCCAGCATTTT. Based on the CDR3 plus reference TRBV5-1 and TRBJ1-5, the full variable domain is KAGVTQTPRYLIKTRGQQVTLSCSPISGHRSVSWYQQTPGQGLQFLFEYFSETQRNKGNFPGRFSGRQFSNSRSEMNVSTLELGDSALYLCASSLDSTGGNQPQHFGDGTRLSIL.

This clonotype was detected many times. The chain joins TRBV3-1 to TRBJ1-2; no clear D. The V end lost 0 bases, the J end lost 1 base, and 3 bases lay between the germline ends. The length of the CDR3 is 13 residues. Germline V gene lookup returns CDR1 LGHDT and CDR2 YNNKEL (reference sequence). CDR3 residues: CASSQDHNYGYTF. The CDR3 DNA is TGTGCCAGCAGCCAAGATCATAACTATGGCTACACCTTC. Looking up the rest from reference TRBV3-1 and TRBJ1-2 gives the full variable domain: DTAVSQTPKYLVTQMGNDKSIKCEQNLGHDTMYWYKQDSKKFLKIMFSYNNKELIINETVPNRFSPKSPDKAHLNLHINSLELGDSAVYFCASSQDHNYGYTFGSGTRLTVV.

This clonotype came up many times. DNA for the CDR3: TGCGCCAGCAGCTTGGGGACAGCCAAAGAGACCCAGTACTTC. Its translation: CASSLGTAKETQYF. The chain combines TRBV5-1 with TRBJ2-5; D is perhaps TRBD1 (6 bases). This CDR3 is 14 amino acids long. Germline CDR1 and CDR2: SGHRS and YFSETQ. The ends were cut back, 0 bases at V and 3 bases at J, with 9 bases in the middle.

This clonotype was found many times. V is TRBV11-2 and J is TRBJ1-2; TRBD1 agrees at 7 bases. CDR3 size: 15 residues. CDR1 and CDR2 from the germline V gene are SGHAT and FQNNGV. After removal of 6 bases from V and 4 bases from J, the junction contained 11 bases not matched to a gene. CDR3 sequence (DNA): TGTGCCAGCAGTGTGGACAGGTGGGAGAGCTATGGCTACACCTTC. Translation gives CASSVDRWESYGYTF.

This clonotype came up many times. V is TRBV5-5 and J is TRBJ2-7; TRBD1 agrees at 10 bases. Germline V CDR1 and CDR2: SGHKS, YYEKEE (reference sequence). The length of the CDR3 is 16 residues. V lost 4 bases to trimming and J lost 7 bases; unmatched junction nucleotides: 14. CDR3 DNA sequence: TGTGCCAGCAGCACTAAGGGACAGGGGACGGCATGGGAGCAGTACTTC. Translated, it gives CASSTKGQGTAWEQYF.

The chain is built from TRBV12-3 or TRBV12-4 and TRBJ1-1; 7 nucleotides match TRBD1. This CDR3 has 16 amino acids. The V and J ends lost 1 base and 2 bases, in that order; junction bases with no gene match: 7. CDR3 DNA sequence: TGTGCCAGCAGTTTAGTAGGCTACAGGGGCAACACTGAAGCTTTCTTT. Protein sequence: CASSLVGYRGNTEAFF.

There are many counts of this clonotype. The chain is built from TRBV20-1 and TRBJ1-5; 9 bases align to TRBD1. Germline lookup yields CDR1 DFQATT and CDR2 SNEGSKA (reference sequence). The V gene end was trimmed by 3 bases and the J gene end by 4 bases; junction bases not matched to a gene: 4. CDR3 size: 14 residues. CDR3 DNA sequence: TGCAGTGCTAGGGGACAGGGAGATAATCAGCCCCAGCATTTT. Encoded protein: CSARGQGDNQPQHF.

This clonotype was seen many times. The chain carries TRBV6-5 and TRBJ2-2, with 9 bases aligning to TRBD1. Trimming removed 7 bases from V and 5 bases from J; junction bases left unmatched: 11. Germline CDR1 MNHEY, CDR2 SVGAGI. The CDR3 spans 16 residues. CDR3 in amino acids: CASIRLGQGRTGELFF. As DNA, the CDR3 is TGTGCCAGCATTCGGCTCGGACAGGGGAGAACCGGGGAGCTGTTTTTT.

This clonotype was observed at least ten times. The chain couples TRBV20-1 to TRBJ1-1; unclear D gene. Germline V CDR1 and CDR2: DFQATT, SNEGSKA (reference sequence). Trimming took 2 bases from V and 4 from J, leaving 11 bases between them. This CDR3 spans 13 amino acids. CDR3 nucleotides: TGCAGTGCTAGACGGGAGATGGGCACTGAAGCTTTCTTT. Its translation: CSARREMGTEAFF.

The CDR3 reads CASRRGDQPQHF. DNA of the CDR3: TGTGCCAGCCGAAGGGGGGATCAGCCCCAGCATTTT. The J gene is TRBJ1-5, the V gene TRBV19; D is possibly TRBD1 (6 bases). The CDR3 consists of 12 residues. Per the germline V gene, CDR1 is LNHDA and CDR2 is SQIVND (reference sequence). V gave up 9 bases and J gave up 5 bases, with 11 bases separating them.

This clonotype has ten or more counts. The chain has TRBV4-3 and TRBJ2-1; 7 bases are shared with TRBD1. This CDR3 has 16 amino acids. The germline CDR1 and CDR2 sequences are LGHNA and YSLEER. J gave up 4 bases and V 0 bases, and 6 bases lay outside the gene matches. The CDR3 DNA is TGCGCCAGCAGCCAAGATTACCTCAGGGGGTACAATGAGCAGTTCTTC. It codes for CASSQDYLRGYNEQFF.

In its sample, this clonotype was seen many times. CDR3 sequence reads: CASSLNWQDNQPQHF. In nucleotides, the CDR3 is TGTGCCAGCAGTTTAAATTGGCAGGACAATCAGCCCCAGCATTTT. The chain is built from TRBV12-3 or TRBV12-4 and TRBJ1-5, with D uncertain. With 2 bases removed from V and 3 bases from J, the gap between germline ends came to 11 bases. This CDR3 contains 15 residues.

This clonotype showed up many times. The chain joins TRBV5-1 to TRBJ2-1, with 11 bases that match TRBD2. Unmatched junction bases numbered 5, after V lost 0 bases and J lost 6 bases. The CDR3 length is 16 residues. Germline CDR1 and CDR2: SGHRS and YFSETQ. The CDR3 nucleotides read TGCGCCAGCAGCTTGGGGGGGACTAGCGGTGGCAATGAGCAGTTCTTC. As protein: CASSLGGTSGGNEQFF. The full variable domain, completed using reference TRBV5-1 and TRBJ2-1, is KAGVTQTPRYLIKTRGQQVTLSCSPISGHRSVSWYQQTPGQGLQFLFEYFSETQRNKGNFPGRFSGRQFSNSRSEMNVSTLELGDSALYLCASSLGGTSGGNEQFFGPGTRLTVL.